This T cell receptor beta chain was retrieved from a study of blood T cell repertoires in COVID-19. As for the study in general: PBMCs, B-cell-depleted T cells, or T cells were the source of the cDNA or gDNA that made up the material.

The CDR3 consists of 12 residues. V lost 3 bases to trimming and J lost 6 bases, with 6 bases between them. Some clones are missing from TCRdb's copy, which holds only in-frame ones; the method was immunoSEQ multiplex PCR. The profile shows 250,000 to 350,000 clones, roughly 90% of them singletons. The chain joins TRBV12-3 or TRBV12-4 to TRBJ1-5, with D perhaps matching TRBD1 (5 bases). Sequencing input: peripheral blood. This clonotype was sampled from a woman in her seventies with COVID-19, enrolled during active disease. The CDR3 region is CASSLGGQPQHF. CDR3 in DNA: TGTGCCAGCAGTTTGGGGGGTCAGCCCCAGCATTTT.